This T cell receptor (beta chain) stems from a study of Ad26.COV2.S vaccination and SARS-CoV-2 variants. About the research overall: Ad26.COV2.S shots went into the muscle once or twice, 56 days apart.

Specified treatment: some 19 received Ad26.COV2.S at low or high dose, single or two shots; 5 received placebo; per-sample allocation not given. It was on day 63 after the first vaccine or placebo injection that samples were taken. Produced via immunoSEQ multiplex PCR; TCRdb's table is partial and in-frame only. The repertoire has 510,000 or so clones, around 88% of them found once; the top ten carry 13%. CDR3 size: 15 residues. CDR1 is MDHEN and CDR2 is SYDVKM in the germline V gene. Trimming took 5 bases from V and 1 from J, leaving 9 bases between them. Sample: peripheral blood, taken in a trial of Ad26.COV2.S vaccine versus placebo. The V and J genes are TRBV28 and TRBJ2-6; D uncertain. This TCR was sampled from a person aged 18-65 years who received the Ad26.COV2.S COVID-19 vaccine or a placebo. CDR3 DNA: TGTGCCAGCAGTCTCATGGGTTCTGGGGCCAACGTCCTGACTTTC. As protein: CASSLMGSGANVLTF.